This TCR beta chain is from a study of T cell responses to AZD1222 COVID-19 vaccine. Turning to the study itself: Second-dose timings of about 4 or about 12 weeks were pooled.

A word on this clone: Antigen unknown.

Study results and caveats: Repertoire samples came only from after the peak T cell response. Donor demographics were predominantly white British with a female majority; clonal diversity may be underestimated.

Profiling relied on immunoSEQ multiplex PCR, and the TCRdb table lists in-frame clones only, not all of them. The sample consists of approximately 60,000 clones, 84% of them appearing once. Specimen: peripheral blood, collected on day 0 of AZD1222 vaccination. The origin of this receptor is an adult in good health.

The CDR3 reads CASSVDTPGNTEAFF. CDR3 DNA sequence: TGTGCCAGTAGTGTGGACACACCGGGGAACACTGAAGCTTTCTTT. The J gene is TRBJ1-1, the V gene TRBV19; tentatively, D is TRBD1 (5 bases). Looked up from germline, CDR1 is LNHDA and CDR2 is SQIVND (reference sequence). CDR3 length: 15 residues. Trimming shortened V by 5 bases and J by 1 base, and 14 bases separated the two germline ends.